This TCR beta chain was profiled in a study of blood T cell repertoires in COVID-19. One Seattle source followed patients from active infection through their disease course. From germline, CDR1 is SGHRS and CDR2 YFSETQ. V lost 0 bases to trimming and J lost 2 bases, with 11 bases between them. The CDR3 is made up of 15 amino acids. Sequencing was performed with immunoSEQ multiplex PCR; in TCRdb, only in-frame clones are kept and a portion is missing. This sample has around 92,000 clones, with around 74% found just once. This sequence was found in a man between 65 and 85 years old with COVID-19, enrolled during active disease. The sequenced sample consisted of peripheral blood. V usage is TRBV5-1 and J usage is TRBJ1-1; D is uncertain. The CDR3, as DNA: TGCGCCAGCAGCTTGGTCGGTTTCCACAACACTGAAGCTTTCTTT. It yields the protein CASSLVGFHNTEAFF.